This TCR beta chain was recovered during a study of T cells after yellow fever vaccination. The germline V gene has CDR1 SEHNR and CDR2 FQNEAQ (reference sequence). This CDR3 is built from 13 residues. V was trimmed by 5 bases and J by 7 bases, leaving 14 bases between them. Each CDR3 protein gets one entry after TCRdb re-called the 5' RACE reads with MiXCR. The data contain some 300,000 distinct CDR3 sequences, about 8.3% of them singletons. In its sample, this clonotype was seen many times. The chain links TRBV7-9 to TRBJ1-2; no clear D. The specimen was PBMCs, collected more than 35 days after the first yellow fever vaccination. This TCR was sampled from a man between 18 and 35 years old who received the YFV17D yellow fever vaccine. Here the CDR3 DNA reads TGTGCCAGCAGCCTGGGCACGCCGACTGGCTACACCTTC. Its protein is CASSLGTPTGYTF.